The 2 T cell receptor beta chains below come from one sample, sequenced in a study of T cell responses to AZD1222 COVID-19 vaccine. Profiling relied on immunoSEQ multiplex PCR, and the TCRdb table lists in-frame clones only, not all of them. Among under 150,000 clones listed, almost 90% were seen once. The sample was peripheral blood, taken 28 days after the second AZD1222 dose. These receptors originate from an adult who received the AZD1222 COVID-19 vaccine.

This chain uses TRBV3-1 (or the pseudogene TRBV3-2) with TRBJ1-2; D gene ambiguous. The length of the CDR3 is 14 residues. V was pared by 0 bases and J by 4 bases, with 9 bases between. Germline-derived CDR1 and CDR2 are LGHDT and YNNKEL (reference sequence). CDR3 DNA sequence: TGTGCCAGCAGCCAAGACGAGAGAAGCTATGGCTACACCTTC. It specifies CASSQDERSYGYTF.

The genes are TRBV2 and TRBJ2-7; D is perhaps TRBD1 or TRBD2 (5 bases each). CDR1 and CDR2 from the germline V gene are SNHLY and FYNNEI. There are 13 residues in the CDR3. Trimming took off 7 bases at V and 1 base at J, with 11 bases between the two ends. This CDR3 is CASNRDGSYEQYF. The CDR3 DNA sequence: TGTGCCAGCAACCGGGACGGTTCCTACGAGCAGTACTTC. Using reference TRBV2 and TRBJ2-7 for the parts outside the CDR3, the full variable domain is EPEVTQTPSHQVTQMGQEVILRCVPISNHLYFYWYRQILGQKVEFLVSFYNNEISEKSEIFDDQFSVERPDGSNFTLKIRSTKLEDSAMYFCASNRDGSYEQYFGPGTRLTVT.